The 25 T cell receptor beta chains below were found in one sample sequenced in a study of cytomegalovirus exposure and HLA in healthy donors. Vbeta (60) and Jbeta (13) primers were used in the PCR. Repertoires were generated with immunoSEQ multiplex PCR, while TCRdb's copy carries only in-frame clones and drops some. The data show approximately 150,000 clones, roughly four fifths seen once. What was sequenced was PBMCs. The receptors stem from a man aged 60-69 years in good health and CMV-seronegative.

A note on this clone: The junction differs from germline at one of its ends, possibly a read error. The chain recombines TRBV7-9 with TRBJ1-5; tentatively, D is TRBD1 (6 bases). The V gene's germline CDR1 is SEHNR and CDR2 FQNEAQ (reference sequence). The CDR3 covers 16 residues. The CDR3 nucleotides read TGTTCCAGCAGCTTAGCAGGGGCCGGGAGCAATCAGCCCCAGCATTTT. Translation gives CSSSLAGAGSNQPQHF.

J is TRBJ2-1 and V is TRBV6-5, with TRBD2 as a possible D gene (7 bases). Germline V CDR1 and CDR2: MNHEY, SVGAGI. Trimming pared 8 bases from V and 2 bases from J, leaving 13 bases between. CDR3 size: 14 residues. The CDR3 reads CASGRGGPYNEQFF. The CDR3 nucleotides read TGTGCCAGCGGAAGGGGGGGGCCCTACAATGAGCAGTTCTTC.

The V call is TRBV6-1, the J call TRBJ2-4; tentatively, D is TRBD1 (5 bases). Germline V gene lookup returns CDR1 MNHNS and CDR2 SASEGT. The CDR3 extends over 16 amino acids. Trimming shortened V by 2 bases and J by 7 bases, and 18 bases separated the two germline ends. This CDR3 reads CASSESAMGGANIQYF. Here the CDR3 DNA reads TGTGCCAGCAGTGAATCGGCTATGGGTGGGGCGAACATTCAGTACTTC.

This chain links TRBV28 with TRBJ2-7; the match to TRBD2 covers 13 bases. The ends lost 5 bases at V and 3 bases at J; junction bases unmatched: 10. Per germline, CDR1 MDHEN and CDR2 SYDVKM. The CDR3 contains 17 residues. The CDR3, as DNA: TGTGCCAGCAGTCCTCGGACTAGCGGGAGAGGCGTCTACGAGCAGTACTTC. This sequence encodes CASSPRTSGRGVYEQYF.

The gene calls are TRBV4-1 and TRBJ2-7; weak D call: TRBD1 (6 bases). The germline V gene encodes CDR1 MGHRA and CDR2 YSYEKL. V lost 2 bases and J lost 5, with 16 bases in between. The CDR3 length is 15 residues. The CDR3 sequence: CASSQQTGPYNEQYF. The CDR3, as DNA: TGCGCCAGCAGCCAACAAACAGGGCCCTACAACGAGCAGTACTTC.

V usage is TRBV19 and J usage is TRBJ2-2; 8 nucleotides line up with TRBD2. The CDR3 covers 18 residues. V gave up 0 bases and J gave up 4 bases; unmatched junction bases: 10. Germline V CDR1 and CDR2: LNHDA, SQIVND (reference sequence). The CDR3, as DNA: TGTGCCAGTAGTATAGAGGGACCCGGGAGGGGTAGCACCGGGGAGCTGTTTTTT. Translated, it gives CASSIEGPGRGSTGELFF.

With regard to this clone: Mismatch with germline at one junction end may stem from a read error. This chain links TRBV7-9 with TRBJ1-2; 8 nucleotides agree with TRBD1. The CDR3 is made up of 14 amino acids. CDR1 SEHNR and CDR2 FQNEAQ come from the germline V gene (reference sequence). The CDR3 DNA reads TGTGCCAGCAGCTTAGGACCGGGACAGGACCTTATCCTCTTC. This translates into CASSLGPGQDLILF. The full variable domain, completed using reference TRBV7-9 and TRBJ1-2, is DTGVSQNPRHKITKRGQNVTFRCDPISEHNRLYWYRQTLGQGPEFLTYFQNEAQLEKSRLLSDRFSAERPKGSFSTLEIQRTEQGDSAMYLCASSLGPGQDLILFGSGTRLTVV.

V usage is TRBV9 and J usage is TRBJ2-7; D perhaps matches TRBD1 (7 bases). This CDR3 is 16 amino acids long. Germline CDR1 reads SGDLS; CDR2 reads YYNGEE. V was pared by 0 bases and J by 1 base, with 14 bases between. CDR3 loop: CASSVDPGGQSYEQYF. CDR3 bases: TGTGCCAGCAGCGTAGATCCCGGGGGACAGTCCTACGAGCAGTACTTC.

This clone has only one observation. The chain is built from TRBV28 and TRBJ2-7, with D possibly being TRBD1 (5 bases). This CDR3 is 16 amino acids long. Germline assignment: CDR1 MDHEN and CDR2 SYDVKM. The V and J ends lost 6 bases and 3 bases respectively, with 21 bases between them. The CDR3 loop reads CASRTPGSWAGYEQYF. The CDR3 DNA sequence: TGTGCCAGCAGGACCCCAGGGTCATGGGCCGGCTACGAGCAGTACTTC.

This clone turned up a few times. In nucleotides, the CDR3 is TGTGCCAGCAGCTTATTCCAGGCAGATAATTCACCCCTCCACTTT. It encodes CASSLFQADNSPLHF. This chain uses TRBV7-9 with TRBJ1-6, with D uncertain. The V gene lost 2 bases and the J gene lost 5 bases, with 10 bases spanning the gap. CDR3 size: 15 residues. Germline values: CDR1 SEHNR, CDR2 FQNEAQ (reference sequence).

This chain uses TRBV9 with TRBJ2-1; 7 bases are shared with TRBD1. V lost 3 bases and J lost 5; bases outside the gene matches: 5. The CDR3 runs to 14 residues. Germline V CDR1 and CDR2: SGDLS, YYNGEE. Here the CDR3 DNA reads TGTGCCAGCAGCGAAACAACAGGGGACAATGAGCAGTTCTTC. Translated: CASSETTGDNEQFF. Looking up the rest from reference TRBV9 and TRBJ2-1 gives the full variable domain: DSGVTQTPKHLITATGQRVTLRCSPRSGDLSVYWYQQSLDQGLQFLIQYYNGEERAKGNILERFSAQQFPDLHSELNLSSLELGDSALYFCASSETTGDNEQFFGPGTRLTVL.

The chain uses TRBV7-2 and TRBJ2-5; TRBD1 might be the D (5 bases). The V end lost 1 base, the J end lost 7 bases, and 13 bases lay between the germline ends. Germline V gene lookup returns CDR1 SGHTA and CDR2 FQGNSA. This CDR3 has 14 amino acids. CDR3: CASSLVSTGGTQYF. The DNA for the CDR3 is TGTGCCAGCAGCTTAGTTTCCACAGGTGGGACCCAGTACTTC.

The rearrangement uses TRBV23-1 and TRBJ1-3; no reliable D call. TRBV23-1 is an ORF; its function is uncertain. V shed 3 bases and J shed 8 bases, with 14 bases lying between them. The CDR3 totals 14 residues. The CDR3 nucleotides read TGCGCCAGCAGTCAGTCCTACCCGGGTCACACCATATATTTT. Its protein is CASSQSYPGHTIYF.

This clone was seen only once. The rearrangement joins TRBV15 to TRBJ2-3, with TRBD2 identical over 12 bases. Germline values: CDR1 LNHNV, CDR2 YYDKDF (reference sequence). V shed 1 base, J shed 1 base, and the junction held 12 bases outside the gene matches. The CDR3 is 20 residues long. The CDR3 region has the DNA TGTGCCACCAGCAGAGCGCTAGCGGGGGGGTTGGCTTCGCGCACAGATACGCAGTATTTT. Protein: CATSRALAGGLASRTDTQYF.

The chain combines TRBV27 with TRBJ1-5; no reliable D call. V dropped 3 bases and J dropped 5 bases, with 5 bases sitting between them. The CDR3 consists of 12 residues. Germline V gene data show CDR1 as MNHEY and CDR2 as SMNVEV (reference sequence). The CDR3 region has the DNA TGTGCCAGCAGTTTCCTCGATCAGCCCCAGCATTTT. Translated: CASSFLDQPQHF.

Concerning this clone itself: Other DNA sequences from this sample encode an identical CDR3 as well. The chain links TRBV7-7 to TRBJ2-5; D is unresolved. This CDR3 is 13 amino acids long. Germline V gene data show CDR1 as SSHAT and CDR2 as FNYEAQ (reference sequence). V dropped 1 base and J dropped 1 base, with 4 bases sitting between them. The CDR3 loop is CASSLGPQETQYF. Here the CDR3 DNA reads TGTGCCAGCAGCTTAGGGCCCCAAGAGACCCAGTACTTC.

This sequence joins TRBV6-5 and TRBJ1-2, with a possible D match to TRBD1 (5 bases). Germline V gives CDR1 MNHEY, CDR2 SVGAGI. This CDR3 contains 16 residues. V shed 0 bases and J shed 5 bases, with 16 bases lying between them. CDR3 protein: CASSYSTSRAPYGYTF. The CDR3 nucleotides read TGTGCCAGCAGTTACTCGACGTCCAGGGCGCCATATGGCTACACCTTC.

Only one count was recorded for this clone. The chain joins TRBV28 to TRBJ2-3, with 10 bases lining up with TRBD2. V lost 2 bases, J lost 2 bases, and 7 bases stayed unmatched. Germline values: CDR1 MDHEN, CDR2 SYDVKM. This CDR3 has 17 residues. The CDR3 reads CASSLTGTSVNTDTQYF. The DNA for the CDR3 is TGTGCCAGCAGTTTAACCGGGACTAGCGTTAACACAGATACGCAGTATTTT.

This clone was detected only a few times. In nucleotides, the CDR3 is TGTGCCAGCCAGAGTCTGGGGGCGAGGAACGGCTACACCTTC. It yields the protein CASQSLGARNGYTF. The chain carries TRBV27 and TRBJ1-2; tentatively, D is TRBD1 (6 bases). The CDR3 totals 14 residues. Germline values: CDR1 MNHEY, CDR2 SMNVEV (reference sequence). Trimming removed 8 bases at V and 8 bases at J, with 21 bases between.

The chain couples TRBV5-1 to TRBJ1-2; tentative D call: TRBD1 (5 bases). Germline CDR1 is SGHRS and CDR2 is YFSETQ. The V end was cut by 6 bases, the J end by 0 bases, with 12 bases between. The CDR3 contains 14 residues. This chain's CDR3 is CASNFDRANYGYTF. The CDR3 DNA is TGCGCCAGCAATTTCGACAGAGCTAACTATGGCTACACCTTC.

CDR3 region: CASGRPPGGYNEQFF. In DNA form, the CDR3 reads TGTGCCAGCGGCCGCCCCCCAGGGGGCTACAATGAGCAGTTCTTC. The chain carries TRBV21-1 and TRBJ2-1; the D segment call TRBD1 is taken from the table without a DNA check. TRBV21-1 is described as a pseudogene. CDR3 length: 15 residues.

The chain is built from TRBV7-2 and TRBJ1-6; 9 positions match TRBD1. J was trimmed by 7 bases and V by 1 base; bases with no gene match: 5. The CDR3 has 16 residues. Germline V gives CDR1 SGHTA, CDR2 FQGNSA. As DNA, the CDR3 is TGTGCCAGCAGCTTAGGGGGGGACAGGGCCAATTCACCCCTCCACTTT. Encoded protein: CASSLGGDRANSPLHF.

This clone was observed a few times. CDR3 region: CASSQSGGAFF. Here the CDR3 DNA reads TGTGCCAGCAGCCAGAGTGGTGGAGCTTTCTTT. This chain connects TRBV14 to TRBJ1-1; D is undetermined. Germline assignment: CDR1 SGHDN and CDR2 FVKESK. The CDR3 consists of 11 residues. Trimming cost V 3 bases and J 10 bases, with 9 bases left between them.

To note about this clone: Other DNA sequences of this sample code for an identical CDR3. V is TRBV28 and J is TRBJ2-5, with 7 bases aligning to TRBD2. CDR1 and CDR2 from the germline V gene are MDHEN and SYDVKM. J gave up 1 base and V 9 bases, and 14 bases lay outside the gene matches. The CDR3 spans 16 residues. CDR3 sequence: CASSPISGGGQETQYF. The DNA of the CDR3 is TGTGCCAGTAGCCCTATAAGCGGCGGGGGCCAAGAGACCCAGTACTTC.

The table lists this clone with a few counts. The rearrangement joins TRBV5-1 to TRBJ2-3, with 14 bases fitting TRBD2. V shed 0 bases and J 3 bases; nucleotides not matched to a gene: 6. This CDR3 contains 18 residues. CDR1 and CDR2 from the germline V gene are SGHRS and YFSETQ. CDR3 amino acids: CASSLGGGLAGATDTQYF. The CDR3 DNA sequence: TGCGCCAGCAGCTTGGGAGGGGGACTAGCGGGAGCTACAGATACGCAGTATTTT.